These 20 T cell receptor beta chains originate from one sample sequenced in a study of beta chain features in type 1 diabetes. Every isolated RNA sample was fully reverse transcribed, so sequencing captured expressed TCRB transcripts. Produced via immunoSEQ multiplex PCR; TCRdb's table is partial and in-frame only. The sample shows about 290,000 clones, under 8.5% of them seen only once. Sequenced material: central memory CD4+ T cells from blood. Receptors originate from a woman under 30 in good health.

The rearrangement uses TRBV19 and TRBJ2-1; D gene uncertain. The germline CDR1 and CDR2 sequences are LNHDA and SQIVND (reference sequence). V lost 0 bases, J lost 9 bases, and 15 bases lay in between. The CDR3 has 15 residues. CDR3 coding DNA: TGTGCCAGTAGTATAGATCCTGAAGCCCGCGGTGAGCAGTTCTTC. This encodes CASSIDPEARGEQFF.

Only a few counts were recorded for this clone. The V and J genes are TRBV6-6 and TRBJ2-1, with D unresolved. V gave up 1 base and J gave up 5 bases, with 6 bases separating them. This CDR3 has 13 amino acids. Germline CDR1 reads MNHNY; CDR2 reads SVGAGI (reference sequence). CDR3 loop: CASSYWLDNEQFF. The CDR3 DNA sequence: TGTGCCAGCAGTTACTGGCTAGACAATGAGCAGTTCTTC.

This clone was observed a handful of times. The V call is TRBV4-1, the J call TRBJ2-2, with D perhaps matching TRBD2 (6 bases). Germline-derived CDR1 and CDR2 are MGHRA and YSYEKL. V dropped 1 base and J dropped 7 bases, with 16 bases sitting between them. This CDR3 spans 16 amino acids. The CDR3 spells CASSQGRGRDHGELFF. CDR3 sequence (DNA): TGCGCCAGCAGCCAAGGGAGGGGCCGCGATCACGGGGAGCTGTTTTTT.

The V and J genes are TRBV7-2 and TRBJ2-2; D is unresolved. This CDR3 is 14 amino acids long. Between the trimmed V and J ends, which lost 5 bases and 6 bases, there was a span of 13 bases. CDR1 SGHTA and CDR2 FQGNSA come from the germline V gene. The CDR3: CASSPLGRPGELFF. The DNA of the CDR3 is TGTGCCAGCAGCCCCCTAGGACGTCCCGGGGAGCTGTTTTTT. Full variable domain (outside the CDR3, taken from reference TRBV7-2 and TRBJ2-2): GAGVSQSPSNKVTEKGKDVELRCDPISGHTALYWYRQSLGQGLEFLIYFQGNSAPDKSGLPSDRFSAERTGGSVSTLTIQRTQQEDSAVYLCASSPLGRPGELFFGEGSRLTVL.

This clone was counted only a few times. The rearrangement uses TRBV9 and TRBJ1-1; tentative D call: TRBD1 (5 bases). Germline-derived CDR1 and CDR2 are SGDLS and YYNGEE. V dropped 7 bases and J dropped 6 bases, with 16 bases sitting between them. The CDR3 has 13 amino acids. The CDR3 DNA reads as TGTGCCAGCTCAGGGCTATCGGGGTCTGAAGCTTTCTTT. Its protein product is CASSGLSGSEAFF.

The rearrangement links TRBV10-3 to TRBJ1-5; the D gene is possibly TRBD1 (5 bases). This CDR3 spans 15 amino acids. Germline loops: CDR1 ENHRY, CDR2 SYGVKD. Trimming removed 4 bases at V and 3 bases at J, with 13 bases between. The CDR3: CAISAGDSPNQPQHF. In nucleotides, the CDR3 is TGTGCCATCAGTGCTGGAGACAGCCCCAATCAGCCCCAGCATTTT.

This clone was picked up one time. One base away lies a much larger clone, so this may be a sequencing read error. This CDR3 is also generated by other DNA sequences in the sample. The chain carries TRBV6-6 and TRBJ2-1; D is tentatively TRBD1 or TRBD2 (5 bases each). V lost 2 bases and J lost 2, with 7 bases in between. The germline V gene encodes CDR1 MNHNY and CDR2 SVGAGI (reference sequence). The CDR3 is 14 amino acids. The CDR3 loop reads CASSYGTTYNEQFF. The CDR3 coding sequence is TGTGCCAGCAGTTACGGGACCACCTACAATGAGCAGTTCTTC.

The chain carries TRBV7-9 and TRBJ2-1; the match to TRBD1 covers 7 bases. From germline, CDR1 is SEHNR and CDR2 FQNEAQ (reference sequence). V lost 10 bases to trimming and J lost 1 base; unmatched junction nucleotides: 10. The CDR3 consists of 15 residues. CDR3 in amino acids: CAIRVTGQSYNEQFF. CDR3 DNA sequence: TGTGCCATAAGGGTCACGGGACAGTCCTACAATGAGCAGTTCTTC.

This clone was observed a handful of times. The chain carries TRBV7-2 and TRBJ1-2; D remains ambiguous. This CDR3 contains 14 residues. CDR1 and CDR2 (germline): SGHTA, FQGNSA. Trimming took 8 bases from V and 2 from J, leaving 15 bases between them. For the CDR3, the DNA is TGTGCCAGCGGAACTTCCTCGGGGAACTATGGCTACACCTTC. Its protein is CASGTSSGNYGYTF.

This clone was found a few times. The chain joins TRBV7-9 to TRBJ2-1; D is unclear. The germline V and J ends were trimmed by 5 bases and 6 bases, with 14 bases remaining between them. The CDR3 covers 14 residues. Germline CDR1 reads SEHNR; CDR2 reads FQNEAQ (reference sequence). This CDR3 reads CASSPRLLFNEQFF. The CDR3 DNA reads as TGTGCCAGCAGCCCCCGCCTCCTTTTCAATGAGCAGTTCTTC.

This clone was seen only a few times. CDR3 coding DNA: TGTGCCACCAGCAGAGTGATCACTGAAGCTTTCTTT. Residues: CATSRVITEAFF. J is TRBJ1-1 and V is TRBV15; D uncertain. This CDR3 comprises 12 residues. Trimming cost V 1 base and J 4 bases, with 4 bases left between them. Germline V gene sequence: CDR1 LNHNV, CDR2 YYDKDF (reference sequence).

This clone was counted between two and nine times. The chain couples TRBV7-8 to TRBJ2-2; D is unclear. Germline assignment: CDR1 SGHVS and CDR2 FQNEAQ. The CDR3 length is 15 residues. Trimming took 0 bases from V and 5 from J, leaving 10 bases between them. In nucleotides, the CDR3 is TGTGCCAGCAGCTTAGCTTTTCAGGCGACCGGGGAGCTGTTTTTT. It yields the protein CASSLAFQATGELFF.

This clone has just a few counts. A much larger clone differs from this one at a single base, so this may be a read error. V usage is TRBV6-5 and J usage is TRBJ2-2; TRBD2 is a possible D gene (5 bases). Germline-derived CDR1 and CDR2 are MNHEY and SVGAGI. Between the trimmed V and J ends, which lost 6 bases and 1 base, there was a span of 9 bases. The CDR3 totals 14 residues. The CDR3 here is CASRRRGNTGELFF. The CDR3 region has the DNA TGTGCCAGCAGAAGACGGGGGAACACCGGGGAGCTGTTTTTT.

The V call is TRBV28, the J call TRBJ1-5, with unresolved D. The CDR3 has 14 residues. V shed 5 bases and J shed 6 bases, with 14 bases lying between them. Germline CDR1 and CDR2: MDHEN and SYDVKM. The CDR3 sequence: CASSLSYRSQPQHF. CDR3 in DNA: TGTGCCAGCAGTCTGTCTTACCGCAGTCAGCCCCAGCATTTT.

The chain has TRBV18 and TRBJ2-5, with D tentatively TRBD1 (5 bases). Germline lookup yields CDR1 KGHSH and CDR2 LQKENI. Trimming removed 1 base from V and 2 bases from J, with 5 bases in between. This CDR3 spans 13 amino acids. CDR3 in DNA: TGTGCCAGCTCACCACAGGGGCAAGAGACCCAGTACTTC. Its translation is CASSPQGQETQYF.

The chain recombines TRBV4-2 with TRBJ2-3; TRBD2 matches at 13 bases. J lost 11 bases, V lost 1 base, and 9 bases had no gene match. This CDR3 comprises 16 residues. Per germline, CDR1 LGHNA and CDR2 YNFKEQ. In nucleotides, the CDR3 is TGTGCCAGCAGCCAAGGGACTAGCGGGAGTTTATCTATGCAGTATTTT. It codes for CASSQGTSGSLSMQYF.

The gene calls are TRBV7-3 and TRBJ2-7; D gene uncertain. The CDR3 length is 13 residues. The germline V and J ends were trimmed by 2 bases and 6 bases, with 11 bases remaining between them. Germline V gives CDR1 SGHTA, CDR2 FQGTGA. The CDR3: CASSLETESEQYV. CDR3 DNA sequence: TGTGCCAGCAGCTTAGAAACTGAATCCGAGCAGTACGTC.

This chain's CDR3 is CASSWGTSGHNEQFF. The CDR3 region has the DNA TGTGCCAGCAGCTGGGGGACTAGCGGGCACAATGAGCAGTTCTTC. This sequence joins TRBV7-8 and TRBJ2-1, with TRBD2 matching 12 bases. CDR1 is SGHVS and CDR2 is FQNEAQ in the germline V gene. The CDR3 has 15 residues. Trimming at V came to 4 bases and at J to 5 bases, leaving 3 bases not matched to a gene.

This clone appeared a few times. This sequence joins TRBV9 and TRBJ2-1, with D tentatively TRBD1 or TRBD2 (5 bases each). From germline, CDR1 is SGDLS and CDR2 YYNGEE. V was cut by 4 bases and J by 7 bases, with 15 bases left in between. The CDR3 consists of 14 residues. The CDR3 protein is CASSTGTAANEQFF. Here the CDR3 DNA reads TGTGCCAGCAGCACCGGGACGGCTGCTAATGAGCAGTTCTTC.

Details on this clone: This specimen includes other DNA sequences encoding the same CDR3. The rearrangement uses TRBV4-1 and TRBJ1-5; D not resolved. CDR1 is MGHRA and CDR2 is YSYEKL in the germline V gene. The CDR3 consists of 13 residues. V shed 0 bases and J shed 7 bases, with 7 bases lying between them. CDR3 protein: CASSQEVRQPQHF. In DNA, the CDR3 is TGCGCCAGCAGCCAAGAAGTAAGGCAGCCCCAGCATTTT.